This T cell receptor (beta chain) was sequenced in a study of a mutant IDH1 vaccine in newly diagnosed glioma. Study results and caveats: With respect to changes in top peripheral T cell clonotypes, pseudoprogression seemed unrelated.

Sequencing used immunoSEQ multiplex PCR; TCRdb keeps in-frame clones, though not all of them. In the table there are tens of thousands of clones, about 86% of which are singletons. Time point indicated: baseline, week 1 (first vaccination visit). Stated treatment: pre-vaccination baseline after standard-of-care therapy. Germline V gene data show CDR1 as SEHNR and CDR2 as FQNEAQ (reference sequence). The CDR3 has 14 amino acids. This clone was recorded only once. Its specificity is unknown. Its ends do not fully match the called genes, so a read error is possible. The source material was PBMCs, sampled from a glioma patient treated with radiotherapy, temozolomide or both. The V call is TRBV7-9, the J call TRBJ2-7; a weak D match, TRBD2 (5 bases). This sequence was found in a young man with glioma. The CDR3 sequence is CASSLDSASSEQYF. For the CDR3, the DNA is TGTGCCAGCAGCTTGGACTCGGCATCCTCCGAGCAGTACTTC.